These T cell receptor beta chains were read from a single sample in a study of CD8 T cells in Susac syndrome. One entry per CDR3 protein results from TCRdb running MiXCR on the immunoSEQ multiplex PCR reads. The sample comprises 130,000 or so distinct CDR3 sequences, over 75% of which are singletons, and around 0.49% rests with the top ten. Sequencing was done on a sample of CD8+ T cells from PBMCs. The receptors originated from a human donor with multiple sclerosis. Each CDR3 is given with its conserved first and last residue. A D gene is named only where the DNA matches it firmly. Rows may omit the clone size; those that give it use once, few, many or a size class.

v_call	j_call	d_call	clone_size	cdr3_nt	cdr3_aa
TRBV27	TRBJ1-2	-	-	TGTGCCAGCAGTTTCGGGTCGGGGAACTATGGCTACACCTTC	CASSFGSGNYGYTF
TRBV12-3/TRBV12-4	TRBJ2-2	TRBD1	-	TGTGCCAGCAGTTCCCGGACAGGGAATTCCGGGGAGCTGTTTTTT	CASSSRTGNSGELFF
TRBV5-6	TRBJ2-2	-	-	TGTGCCAGCAGCTTGGACTTACCTTTCGGGGAGCTGTTTTTT	CASSLDLPFGELFF
TRBV11-1	TRBJ2-3	-	-	TGTGCCAGCAGCTTCGTACAGGAGTACACAGATACGCAGTATTTT	CASSFVQEYTDTQYF
TRBV20-1	TRBJ2-1	-	-	TGCAGTGCTTCGCCCAGCCCCTTACACAATGAGCAGTTCTTC	CSASPSPLHNEQFF
TRBV19	TRBJ1-4	-	-	TGTGCCAGTACGTCAGGGGATTTTGATGAAAAACTGTTTTTT	CASTSGDFDEKLFF
TRBV5-4	TRBJ1-2	-	-	TGTGCCAGCAGCTTGGATGGGCCCATCTATGGCTACACCTTC	CASSLDGPIYGYTF
TRBV20-1	TRBJ1-1	-	-	TGCAGTGCCCCGGGGGCTTTCTTT	CSAPGAFF
TRBV15	TRBJ2-1	-	-	TGTGCCACCACCCCCCCAGCGGATGTAATGGATGAGCAGTTCTTC	CATTPPADVMDEQFF
TRBV9	TRBJ1-1	-	-	TGTGCCAGCAGCGTAGCCGGAAACACTGAAGCTTTCTTT	CASSVAGNTEAFF
TRBV9	TRBJ2-5	-	-	TGTGCCAGCAGCGTAGGGCAGGGTGGGGAGACCCAGTACTTC	CASSVGQGGETQYF
TRBV19	TRBJ2-7	-	-	TGTGCCAGTAGTATAACAGGGTCCTACGAGCAGTACTTC	CASSITGSYEQYF
TRBV4-1	TRBJ2-7	TRBD1	once	TGCGCCAGCAGCCAAGAGGACAGGAGCTCCTACGAGCAGTACTTC	CASSQEDRSSYEQYF
TRBV5-6	TRBJ2-3	TRBD1	-	TGTGCCAGCAGCCCCAGGGGGCCTCTTGCAGATACGCAGTATTTT	CASSPRGPLADTQYF
TRBV2	TRBJ1-1	-	-	TGTGCCAGCAGTGATCCCAGAACCATGAACACTGAAGCTTTCTTT	CASSDPRTMNTEAFF
TRBV12-3/TRBV12-4	TRBJ1-1	TRBD1	-	TGTGCCAGCAGTCATCCCGGGTGGACAGGGGCCACTGAAGCTTTCTTT	CASSHPGWTGATEAFF
TRBV7-9	TRBJ1-1	-	-	TGTGCCAGCACCCCACTCGACAGTTTTGCTGAAGCTTTCTTT	CASTPLDSFAEAFF
TRBV12-3/TRBV12-4	TRBJ2-1	TRBD2	-	TGTGCCAGCACCCTGGTGGGGGGGGGTTACAATGAGCAGTTCTTC	CASTLVGGGYNEQFF